Below, 24 T cell receptor beta chains from the same sample are listed, as sequenced in a study of T cells of healthy individuals. TCRdb redid the calling of the 5' RACE reads with MiXCR, one entry per CDR3 protein. The repertoire holds tens of thousands of distinct CDR3 sequences, with 16% as singletons. The receptors stem from a human donor in good health.

This clonotype came up a few times. This CDR3 reads CASSLVRSQGAEAFF. The CDR3 DNA is TGTGCCAGCAGCTTAGTGCGGTCACAGGGGGCTGAAGCTTTCTTT. The chain combines TRBV7-9 with TRBJ1-1; 8 nucleotides agree with TRBD1. The CDR3 sequence is 15 residues long. Germline V gene lookup returns CDR1 SEHNR and CDR2 FQNEAQ (reference sequence). V lost 1 base to trimming and J lost 6 bases; unmatched junction nucleotides: 7.

This rearrangement joins TRBV27 to TRBJ2-1; TRBD1 or TRBD2 may be the D gene (5 bases each). V lost 6 bases and J 0 bases, leaving 15 bases between the germline ends. The length of the CDR3 is 16 residues. CDR1 is MNHEY and CDR2 is SMNVEV in the germline V gene (reference sequence). The CDR3 reads CASRGPGPGSYNEQFF. In nucleotides, the CDR3 is TGTGCCAGCAGGGGCCCGGGACCCGGCTCCTACAATGAGCAGTTCTTC.

The CDR3 DNA reads TGCGCCAGCAGCTTGGGCGTCGGTTATAATCAGCCCCAGCATTTT. Amino acid sequence: CASSLGVGYNQPQHF. The chain has TRBV5-1 and TRBJ1-5, with no clear D. Deletions cut 0 bases from V and 4 bases from J, with 11 bases between. The CDR3 extends over 15 amino acids. Germline CDR1 is SGHRS and CDR2 is YFSETQ.

This clonotype was counted ten times or more. The V and J genes are TRBV6-5 and TRBJ2-1; TRBD2 aligns across 10 bases. This CDR3 contains 17 residues. The germline gives CDR1 MNHEY, CDR2 SVGAGI. The ends lost 3 bases at V and 4 bases at J; junction bases unmatched: 9. DNA of the CDR3: TGTGCCAGCAGTTATCGCAGCGGGAGGGTGTGGTACAATGAGCAGTTCTTC. Translated: CASSYRSGRVWYNEQFF.

The sample holds a few counts of this clonotype. The chain recombines TRBV20-1 with TRBJ1-2, with 10 bases lining up with TRBD1. This CDR3 is 15 amino acids long. The V gene's germline CDR1 is DFQATT and CDR2 SNEGSKA (reference sequence). The junction had 8 bases not matched to a gene; V was cut back by 4 bases and J by 3 bases. CDR3 sequence (DNA): TGCAGTGCTACCGGGACAGGGGTCTCCGACTATGGCTACACCTTC. Its translation: CSATGTGVSDYGYTF.

This clonotype was seen only a few times. V is TRBV3-1 and J is TRBJ2-5, with D perhaps matching TRBD2 (5 bases). V was shortened by 2 bases and J by 2 bases, with 9 bases between the two germline ends. Germline V gives CDR1 LGHDT, CDR2 YNNKEL (reference sequence). The CDR3 loop spans 14 amino acids. The CDR3, as DNA: TGTGCCAGCAGCCAATCGGACTTTCAAGAGACCCAGTACTTC. Encoded protein: CASSQSDFQETQYF.

The chain is built from TRBV4-2 and TRBJ2-1; 9 nucleotides line up with TRBD2. Germline V gene lookup returns CDR1 LGHNA and CDR2 YNFKEQ. V shed 5 bases, J shed 6 bases, and the junction held 11 bases outside the gene matches. The CDR3 is 16 amino acids. CDR3 protein: CASSNRAGLAANEQFF. CDR3 coding DNA: TGTGCCAGCAGCAATCGGGCGGGACTAGCTGCCAATGAGCAGTTCTTC.

This clonotype was found a few times. The rearrangement links TRBV7-9 to TRBJ1-3; 7 bases line up with TRBD1. The CDR3 extends over 15 amino acids. Losses at the gene ends were 2 bases for V and 4 bases for J; bases not matched to a gene: 5. The germline gives CDR1 SEHNR, CDR2 FQNEAQ (reference sequence). The CDR3 is CASSLPRDSGNTIYF. The CDR3 coding sequence is TGTGCCAGCAGCTTACCCCGGGACAGCGGAAACACCATATATTTT.

In this sample, this clonotype turned up a few times. The chain joins TRBV6-2 or TRBV6-3 to TRBJ2-5, with 9 nucleotides matching TRBD2. CDR3 size: 16 residues. Germline assignment: CDR1 MNHEY and CDR2 SVGEGT. V shed 5 bases, J shed 1 base, and the junction held 8 bases outside the gene matches. CDR3 nucleotide sequence: TGTGCCAGCAGTCAAAGGACTAGCGTCTTCCAAGAGACCCAGTACTTC. Amino acid sequence: CASSQRTSVFQETQYF.

This clonotype was recorded a few times. This CDR3 reads CASSNSGGEGFF. The CDR3 nucleotides are TGTGCCAGCAGTAATAGCGGGGGGGAAGGGTTCTTC. The V gene is TRBV12-3 or TRBV12-4, the J gene TRBJ2-1; TRBD2 matches 11 bases. CDR3 length: 12 amino acids. V gave up 5 bases and J gave up 15 bases; unmatched junction bases: 6.

This clonotype was seen at least ten times. The rearrangement links TRBV12-3 or TRBV12-4 to TRBJ1-1; D may be TRBD1 (6 bases). The CDR3 is 13 amino acids. The germline V and J ends were trimmed by 5 bases and 4 bases, with 11 bases remaining between them. CDR3 loop: CASSAQGSTEAFF. CDR3 coding DNA: TGTGCCAGCAGTGCCCAGGGGAGCACTGAAGCTTTCTTT.

The chain has TRBV27 and TRBJ2-3, with 10 positions matching TRBD1. The V gene's germline CDR1 is MNHEY and CDR2 SMNVEV (reference sequence). J was trimmed by 4 bases and V by 4 bases; bases with no gene match: 2. The length of the CDR3 is 14 residues. As DNA, the CDR3 is TGTGCCAGCAGTTCGGGACAGGGGTCAGATACGCAGTATTTT. Amino acids: CASSSGQGSDTQYF.

This clonotype has only a few counts. This sequence joins TRBV6-1 and TRBJ1-1; TRBD1 is a possible D gene (6 bases). The CDR3 has 13 residues. In germline, CDR1 is MNHNS, CDR2 SASEGT. V lost 8 bases to trimming and J lost 0 bases, with 10 bases between them. The CDR3, as DNA: TGTGCCAGCCCGGACAGAATGAACACTGAAGCTTTCTTT. This gives the protein CASPDRMNTEAFF.

The chain carries TRBV12-3 or TRBV12-4 and TRBJ2-2; D not certain. The CDR3 is made up of 12 amino acids. With 6 bases removed from V and 0 bases from J, the gap between germline ends came to 2 bases. The CDR3 coding sequence is TGTGCCAGCAGGACGAACACCGGGGAGCTGTTTTTT. It is translated as CASRTNTGELFF.

There are many counts of this clonotype. V is TRBV12-3 or TRBV12-4 and J is TRBJ2-5, with D possibly TRBD1 on 6 matching bases. V was trimmed by 4 bases and J by 0 bases, leaving 9 bases between them. The CDR3 is made up of 14 amino acids. CDR3 amino acids: CASSSGAYQETQYF. In DNA form, the CDR3 reads TGTGCCAGCAGTTCAGGGGCTTACCAAGAGACCCAGTACTTC.

At least ten counts were recorded for this clonotype. This rearrangement joins TRBV30 to TRBJ2-5, with a possible D match to TRBD2 (7 bases). The CDR3 loop spans 15 amino acids. V lost 4 bases and J lost 1, with 16 bases in between. Germline V gene sequence: CDR1 GTSNPN, CDR2 SVGIG (reference sequence). The CDR3 reads CAWTVGGASQETQYF. The CDR3 region has the DNA TGTGCCTGGACGGTGGGGGGGGCCTCCCAAGAGACCCAGTACTTC.

V and J are TRBV5-1 and TRBJ2-7; 10 bases agree with TRBD1. Trimming removed 1 base from V and 2 bases from J; junction bases left unmatched: 9. This CDR3 region has 17 residues. Germline CDR1 reads SGHRS; CDR2 reads YFSETQ. CDR3 amino acids: CASSLSQIGQGAYEQYF. The CDR3 bases are TGCGCCAGCAGCTTGTCGCAGATTGGACAGGGGGCCTACGAGCAGTACTTC.

J is TRBJ1-2 and V is TRBV4-3; D may be TRBD1 (5 bases). Germline lookup yields CDR1 LGHNA and CDR2 YSLEER. The V end lost 0 bases, the J end lost 1 base, and 12 bases lay between the germline ends. This CDR3 contains 16 residues. This CDR3 reads CASSQDRRGYNYGYTF. The CDR3 DNA follows: TGCGCCAGCAGCCAAGATAGGCGGGGCTATAACTATGGCTACACCTTC.

The chain combines TRBV4-2 with TRBJ2-7; possible D gene TRBD2, 6 bases. Trimming took 3 bases from V and 0 from J, leaving 18 bases between them. CDR3 size: 17 residues. Per germline, CDR1 LGHNA and CDR2 YNFKEQ. The DNA of the CDR3 is TGTGCCAGCAGCCAGGCACGGGCCGGAGGGGCCTCCTACGAGCAGTACTTC. This sequence encodes CASSQARAGGASYEQYF.

The chain has TRBV28 and TRBJ2-5; 9 bases agree with TRBD2. Losses at the gene ends were 4 bases for V and 5 bases for J; bases not matched to a gene: 11. The CDR3 length is 16 residues. From germline, CDR1 is MDHEN and CDR2 SYDVKM. This chain's CDR3 is CASSSPSLAGGETQYF. CDR3 in DNA: TGTGCCAGCAGTTCCCCATCACTAGCGGGTGGGGAGACCCAGTACTTC.

Many counts were recorded for this clonotype. The CDR3 is CASSQARQGGYEQYF. For the CDR3, the DNA is TGCGCCAGCAGCCAAGCTAGACAGGGGGGCTACGAGCAGTACTTC. The chain links TRBV4-1 to TRBJ2-7; 9 nucleotides align to TRBD1. With 1 base clipped from V and 3 bases from J, the junction kept 4 bases outside the gene matches. CDR3 length equals 15 residues. Germline V gives CDR1 MGHRA, CDR2 YSYEKL.

In this sample, this clonotype turned up a few times. The chain has TRBV29-1 and TRBJ1-1; D is undetermined. This CDR3 is built from 13 residues. CDR1 is SQVTM and CDR2 is ANQGSEA in the germline V gene. V lost 4 bases to trimming and J lost 0 bases, with 9 bases between them. The CDR3 loop reads CSVVRRMNTEAFF. CDR3 in DNA: TGCAGCGTTGTTCGGAGGATGAACACTGAAGCTTTCTTT.

With respect to this clonotype: Being one base from a much bigger clone, this may be a read error. The gene calls are TRBV3-1 and TRBJ2-4, with D unclear. The CDR3 totals 12 residues. The germline CDR1 and CDR2 sequences are LGHDT and YNNKEL (reference sequence). This CDR3 reads CARSQIKNIQYF. The CDR3 DNA is TGTGCCAGGAGCCAAATCAAAAACATTCAGTACTTC.

This clonotype was observed a handful of times. The chain recombines TRBV6-5 with TRBJ2-1; tentatively, D is TRBD2 (5 bases). Trimming took 4 bases from V and 10 from J, leaving 8 bases between them. CDR1 is MNHEY, CDR2 SVGAGI, per germline. There are 11 residues in the CDR3. CDR3 in amino acids: CASSWETEQFF. The CDR3, as DNA: TGTGCCAGCAGTTGGGAGACAGAGCAGTTCTTC.